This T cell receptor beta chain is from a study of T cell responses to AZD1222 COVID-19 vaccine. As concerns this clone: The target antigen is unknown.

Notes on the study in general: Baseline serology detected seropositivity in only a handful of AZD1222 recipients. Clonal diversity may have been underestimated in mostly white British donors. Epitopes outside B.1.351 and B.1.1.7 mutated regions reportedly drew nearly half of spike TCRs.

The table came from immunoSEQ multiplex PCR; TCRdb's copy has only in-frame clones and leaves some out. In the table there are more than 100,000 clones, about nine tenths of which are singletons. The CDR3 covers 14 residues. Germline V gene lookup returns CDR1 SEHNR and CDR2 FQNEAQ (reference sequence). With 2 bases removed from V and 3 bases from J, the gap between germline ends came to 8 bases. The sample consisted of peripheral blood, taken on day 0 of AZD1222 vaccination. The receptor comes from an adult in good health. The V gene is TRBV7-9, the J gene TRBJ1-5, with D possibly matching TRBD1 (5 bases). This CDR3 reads CASSLLGDNQPQHF. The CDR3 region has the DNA TGTGCCAGCAGCTTATTAGGGGACAATCAGCCCCAGCATTTT.